The 18 T cell receptor beta chains below all came from one sample that was sequenced in a study of vaccination and CD4 T cells after COVID-19. TCRdb re-called the PCR reads with MiXCR, one entry per CDR3 protein. The sample has just over 20,000 distinct CDR3 sequences; roughly 64% are singletons. The sequencing used CD4+ T cells from blood, collected before SARS-CoV-2 vaccination. Source of these receptors: a human donor who had recovered from COVID-19.

The chain joins TRBV20-1 to TRBJ2-5, with 9 nucleotides matching TRBD2. V trimming: 6 bases; J trimming: 5 bases; junction bases outside the gene matches: 1. This CDR3 has 11 amino acids. CDR1 and CDR2 (germline): DFQATT, SNEGSKA (reference sequence). The CDR3 nucleotides are TGCAGTGCAACTAGCGGGGAGACCCAGTACTTC. This gives the protein CSATSGETQYF.

This chain connects TRBV6-2 or TRBV6-3 to TRBJ2-5; 7 nucleotides agree with TRBD2. Trimming cost V 7 bases and J 4 bases; bases outside gene matches: 9. Germline CDR1 MNHEY, CDR2 SVGEGT. There are 14 residues in the CDR3. CDR3 DNA sequence: TGTGCCAGCATGGCTGGCGGGAGTGTAGAGACCCAGTACTTC. Its protein is CASMAGGSVETQYF.

This clonotype was observed a single time. The rearrangement joins TRBV6-2 or TRBV6-3 to TRBJ1-2; TRBD1 matches at 10 bases. The junction had 21 bases not matched to a gene; V was cut back by 4 bases and J by 4 bases. This CDR3 is 20 amino acids long. The germline gives CDR1 MNHEY, CDR2 SVGEGT. The CDR3 nucleotides are TGTGCCAGCAGTTCCCGGGACAGGGGCCGCTCGGGGGGTCGGAGCTATGGCTACACCTTC. Protein sequence: CASSSRDRGRSGGRSYGYTF.

V gene TRBV20-1 combines with J gene TRBJ2-7, with 11 bases fitting TRBD2. V lost 1 base to trimming and J lost 7 bases; unmatched junction nucleotides: 9. Germline values: CDR1 DFQATT, CDR2 SNEGSKA (reference sequence). CDR3 length: 15 residues. The CDR3 region is CSARVGTSGLREQYF. DNA of the CDR3: TGCAGTGCTAGAGTGGGGACTAGCGGTTTAAGGGAGCAGTACTTC.

This clonotype has a single count. The V and J genes are TRBV12-3 or TRBV12-4 and TRBJ1-2; possible D gene TRBD1, 6 bases. Trimming left V 3 bases short and J 4 bases short, with 15 bases between. The CDR3 runs to 15 residues. This CDR3 reads CASSFRQGQIYGYTF. CDR3 nucleotide sequence: TGTGCCAGCAGTTTTAGGCAGGGGCAAATCTATGGCTACACCTTC.

This rearrangement joins TRBV27 to TRBJ1-2; weak D call: TRBD1 (5 bases). V was clipped by 5 bases and J by 4 bases, with 17 bases between them. The V gene's germline CDR1 is MNHEY and CDR2 SMNVEV (reference sequence). This CDR3 region has 15 residues. CDR3 DNA sequence: TGTGCCAGCAGTAAACGGGACCCCTCTCCCTATGGCTACACCTTC. This encodes CASSKRDPSPYGYTF.

The chain employs TRBV11-3 and TRBJ1-1, with D uncertain. The CDR3 runs 12 residues. V was clipped by 1 base and J by 8 bases, with 8 bases between them. Germline lookup yields CDR1 SGHNT and CDR2 YENEEA. CDR3 DNA sequence: TGTGCCAGCAGCTTAGGAGCGGGAGAAGCTTTCTTT. This gives the protein CASSLGAGEAFF. Variable domain in full (rest from reference TRBV11-3 and TRBJ1-1): EAGVVQSPRYKIIEKKQPVAFWCNPISGHNTLYWYLQNLGQGPELLIRYENEEAVDDSQLPKDRFSAERLKGVDSTLKIQPAELGDSAVYLCASSLGAGEAFFGQGTRLTVV.

This clonotype was seen more than once but under ten times. V gene TRBV29-1 combines with J gene TRBJ2-2; maybe TRBD2 (6 bases). This CDR3 has 14 residues. V shed 2 bases and J shed 4 bases, with 11 bases lying between them. Germline CDR1 and CDR2: SQVTM and ANQGSEA. This CDR3 is CSVEPQGGTGELFF. The CDR3 DNA reads as TGCAGCGTTGAACCGCAGGGAGGCACCGGGGAGCTGTTTTTT.

The rearrangement links TRBV6-5 to TRBJ2-1, with 11 nucleotides matching TRBD2. In germline, CDR1 is MNHEY, CDR2 SVGAGI. The CDR3 loop spans 17 amino acids. J gave up 8 bases and V 2 bases, and 11 bases lay outside the gene matches. This chain's CDR3 is CASSYNKVAGGPDEQFF. The CDR3 DNA reads as TGTGCCAGCAGTTACAATAAGGTAGCGGGAGGGCCTGATGAGCAGTTCTTC.

A note on this clonotype: The junction does not match germline at one end; this may be a read error. The chain couples TRBV6-1 to TRBJ2-3, with D hard to call. The CDR3 is 13 amino acids. The germline V gene encodes CDR1 MNHNS and CDR2 SASEGT. The CDR3 DNA reads as TGTACCAGCAGTGAGTACAGCACAGATACGCAGTATTTT. Its translation: CTSSEYSTDTQYF.

The genes are TRBV10-2 and TRBJ2-3; D could derive from TRBD1 or TRBD2 (5 bases each). The CDR3 is 16 amino acids. Germline-derived CDR1 and CDR2 are WSHSY and SAAADI. The V and J ends lost 6 bases and 0 bases respectively, with 16 bases between them. This chain's CDR3 is CASRKAGTMSTDTQYF. Written as DNA, the CDR3 is TGCGCCAGCAGGAAGGCCGGGACGATGAGCACAGATACGCAGTATTTT.

This chain joins TRBV7-3 and TRBJ2-1, with 7 bases fitting TRBD1. The CDR3 runs 11 residues. Germline loops: CDR1 SGHTA, CDR2 FQGTGA. V shed 10 bases and J 14 bases; nucleotides not matched to a gene: 11. This CDR3 reads CAKLRTGSEFF. As DNA, the CDR3 is TGTGCCAAATTACGGACAGGCAGTGAGTTCTTC.

The CDR3 nucleotides read TGTGCCAGCAGCTCCGACGGGACTAGCGGGATAAATGAGCAGTTCTTC. This gives the protein CASSSDGTSGINEQFF. The chain is built from TRBV7-3 and TRBJ2-1; 13 bases map to TRBD2. The ends lost 4 bases at V and 7 bases at J; junction bases unmatched: 7. The length of the CDR3 is 16 residues. Germline CDR1 SGHTA, CDR2 FQGTGA.

This clonotype was observed a few times. The V and J genes are TRBV19 and TRBJ2-2; 7 bases map to TRBD2. This CDR3 is 13 amino acids long. The germline V gene encodes CDR1 LNHDA and CDR2 SQIVND (reference sequence). Unmatched junction bases numbered 5, after V lost 6 bases and J lost 7 bases. The DNA for the CDR3 is TGTGCCAGTAGCACTAGCGTGGGCGGGGAGCTGTTTTTT. As protein: CASSTSVGGELFF.

V is TRBV6-5 and J is TRBJ2-1; 10 bases map to TRBD1. After removal of 1 base from V and 6 bases from J, the junction contained 6 bases not matched to a gene. The CDR3 has 16 amino acids. Germline CDR1 reads MNHEY; CDR2 reads SVGAGI. The CDR3 nucleotides read TGTGCCAGCAGTTACTACCGGGACAGGGGTATCAATGAGCAGTTCTTC. Translated, it gives CASSYYRDRGINEQFF.

The chain joins TRBV20-1 to TRBJ1-1; D is uncertain. Trimming removed 6 bases at V and 0 bases at J, with 17 bases between. CDR1 and CDR2 from the germline V gene are DFQATT and SNEGSKA (reference sequence). The CDR3 contains 15 residues. The CDR3 sequence is CSARTDGSLNTEAFF. CDR3 DNA sequence: TGCAGTGCCAGAACAGACGGGAGCCTGAACACTGAAGCTTTCTTT.

The V gene is TRBV7-2, the J gene TRBJ2-2, with D hard to call. With 3 bases removed from V and 8 bases from J, the gap between germline ends came to 13 bases. Germline assignment: CDR1 SGHTA and CDR2 FQGNSA. The CDR3 loop spans 14 amino acids. The CDR3 bases are TGTGCCAGCAGCTTTTCGCAGGCCAGTGGGGAGCTGTTTTTT. It translates to CASSFSQASGELFF.

This clonotype was counted once. The chain joins TRBV7-8 to TRBJ1-3; 8 bases fit TRBD1. V gave up 5 bases and J gave up 0 bases; unmatched junction bases: 12. Germline CDR1 SGHVS, CDR2 FQNEAQ. The CDR3 extends over 18 amino acids. The CDR3 sequence: CASSGRRAGGTSGNTIYF. The CDR3 DNA follows: TGTGCCAGCAGCGGCCGTCGGGCAGGGGGCACCTCTGGAAACACCATATATTTT.